Below, 8 T cell receptor beta chains from the same sample are listed, as sequenced in a study of blood T cell repertoires in COVID-19. The method was immunoSEQ multiplex PCR; TCRdb's version includes in-frame clones alone and lacks a portion of them. This sample yields roughly 150,000 clones, of which roughly 88% are seen a single time; 4.5% to 5% belongs to the top ten. The sequenced sample was peripheral blood. The receptor set was obtained from a man aged 18 to 30 with COVID-19, enrolled during active disease.

J is TRBJ2-1 and V is TRBV7-6, with D perhaps matching TRBD2 (6 bases). V lost 2 bases and J 0 bases, leaving 14 bases between the germline ends. This CDR3 region has 17 residues. Germline values: CDR1 SGHVS, CDR2 FNYEAQ. The CDR3 here is CASSLNLGGTSYNEQFF. The CDR3 nucleotides read TGTGCCAGCAGCTTAAATCTTGGCGGGACCTCCTACAATGAGCAGTTCTTC.

The gene calls are TRBV29-1 and TRBJ2-5; D is possibly TRBD2 (6 bases). Germline-derived CDR1 and CDR2 are SQVTM and ANQGSEA. Trimming pared 7 bases from V and 5 bases from J, leaving 17 bases between. The CDR3 has 13 amino acids. The CDR3 spells CSALGGAMETQYF. Written as DNA, the CDR3 is TGCAGCGCTCTCGGCGGGGCCATGGAGACCCAGTACTTC.

V usage is TRBV2 and J usage is TRBJ1-2; 11 nucleotides agree with TRBD1. V shed 6 bases and J 2 bases; nucleotides not matched to a gene: 2. The CDR3 has 14 amino acids. Germline lookup yields CDR1 SNHLY and CDR2 FYNNEI. The chain's CDR3 is CASRRDRGNYGYTF. CDR3 sequence (DNA): TGTGCCAGCAGGCGGGACAGGGGGAACTATGGCTACACCTTC.

The chain carries TRBV5-6 and TRBJ2-7, with 7 bases fitting TRBD1. CDR1 is SGHDT, CDR2 YYEEEE, per germline. The CDR3 is made up of 14 amino acids. V was pared by 5 bases and J by 0 bases, with 5 bases of the junction left unmatched. The CDR3 loop is CASRRTGSSYEQYF. CDR3 DNA: TGTGCCAGCAGACGGACAGGAAGCTCCTACGAGCAGTACTTC.

This clone was counted only a few times. The gene calls are TRBV15 and TRBJ2-1, with D tentatively TRBD1 (6 bases). The CDR3 spans 16 residues. Germline V gene data show CDR1 as LNHNV and CDR2 as YYDKDF (reference sequence). V lost 4 bases to trimming and J lost 3 bases, with 16 bases between them. The CDR3 nucleotides are TGTGCCACCAGCACTTTTTCAGGGGTCCACTACAATGAGCAGTTCTTC. The encoded protein is CATSTFSGVHYNEQFF.

The chain combines TRBV4-3 with TRBJ2-7; the match to TRBD1 covers 9 bases. This CDR3 has 17 amino acids. The V segment lost 1 base and the J segment 2 bases; nucleotides outside the gene matches: 9. Germline loops: CDR1 LGHNA, CDR2 YSLEER. The CDR3 loop reads CASSQGPIRTGAYEQYF. The CDR3 coding sequence is TGCGCCAGCAGCCAAGGCCCCATCAGGACAGGGGCCTACGAGCAGTACTTC.

This clone came up once. The chain recombines TRBV28 with TRBJ1-5; no reliable D call. The V gene's germline CDR1 is MDHEN and CDR2 SYDVKM. Between the trimmed V and J ends, which lost 2 bases and 7 bases, there was a span of 6 bases. The CDR3 has 12 residues. The chain's CDR3 is CASSLEAQPQHF. CDR3 in DNA: TGTGCCAGCAGTTTAGAGGCGCAGCCCCAGCATTTT.

This chain links TRBV7-2 with TRBJ2-7; D is possibly TRBD2 (6 bases). CDR3 length: 13 residues. V was trimmed by 5 bases and J by 3 bases, leaving 11 bases between them. The V gene's germline CDR1 is SGHTA and CDR2 FQGNSA. CDR3 amino acids: CASSPGRLYEQYF. The CDR3 bases are TGTGCCAGCAGCCCCGGGAGACTCTACGAGCAGTACTTC.